These 8 T cell receptor beta chains were all obtained from the same sample, sequenced in a study of cytomegalovirus exposure and HLA in healthy donors. PCR employed 60 Vbeta and 13 Jbeta primers. Here immunoSEQ multiplex PCR was the method, and the copy in TCRdb shows in-frame clones only, minus some. The profile covers roughly 200,000 clones, with 77% appearing a single time and approximately 3.7% taken by the ten largest. Input material: PBMCs. These receptors were obtained from a woman aged 60 to 75 in good health and CMV-seropositive.

Only one count was recorded for this clone. The chain joins TRBV28 to TRBJ2-1, with 11 bases aligning to TRBD1. The length of the CDR3 is 14 residues. V lost 7 bases and J lost 6; bases outside the gene matches: 5. The germline V gene encodes CDR1 MDHEN and CDR2 SYDVKM. In DNA form, the CDR3 reads TGTGCCAGCACCTTGGGGACAGGGGGCAATGAGCAGTTCTTC. Its protein is CASTLGTGGNEQFF.

The V gene is TRBV29-1, the J gene TRBJ2-7, with a tentative D call TRBD1 (5 bases). Germline CDR1 SQVTM, CDR2 ANQGSEA. CDR3 length equals 12 residues. Trimming pared 2 bases from V and 6 bases from J, leaving 11 bases between. The CDR3 DNA follows: TGCAGCGTTGAAACCAACAGGCTCGAGCAGTACTTC. Translating it yields CSVETNRLEQYF.

As for this clone: Mismatch with germline at one junction end may stem from a read error. This chain connects TRBV4-2 to TRBJ1-2; 9 bases are a match to TRBD1. This CDR3 comprises 18 residues. Germline CDR1 LGHNA, CDR2 YNFKEQ. The CDR3 nucleotides are TGTGCCAGCAGCCAAGATATCCGCCCGGGACAGGGAAACTATGGCTACGCCTTC. This translates into CASSQDIRPGQGNYGYAF.

The J gene is TRBJ1-5, the V gene TRBV6-1, with 7 bases that match TRBD1. The CDR3 extends over 14 amino acids. After removal of 6 bases from V and 2 bases from J, the junction contained 4 bases not matched to a gene. CDR1 is MNHNS, CDR2 SASEGT, per germline. CDR3 nucleotide sequence: TGTGCCAGCAGGGAAACAGGGGGCAATCAGCCCCAGCATTTT. It codes for CASRETGGNQPQHF.

This rearrangement joins TRBV4-1 to TRBJ2-5; no firm D call. CDR1 and CDR2 (germline): MGHRA, YSYEKL. The V end was cut by 0 bases, the J end by 5 bases, with 10 bases between. This CDR3 contains 14 residues. In DNA, the CDR3 is TGCGCCAGCAGCCAAGACGTTAGCCGGGAGACCCAGTACTTC. Its translation is CASSQDVSRETQYF.

The chain joins TRBV27 to TRBJ2-1; 11 nucleotides agree with TRBD2. This CDR3 has 16 residues. Trimming took 2 bases from V and 8 from J; bases not matched to a gene: 8. Germline V lookup: CDR1 MNHEY, CDR2 SMNVEV (reference sequence). The CDR3: CASSLVVAGGLYEQFF. CDR3 in DNA: TGTGCCAGCAGTTTAGTAGTAGCGGGAGGGTTATATGAGCAGTTCTTC.

The chain recombines TRBV29-1 with TRBJ2-2; tentatively, D is TRBD2 (7 bases). The V end was cut by 3 bases, the J end by 1 base, with 15 bases between. The CDR3 spans 16 residues. Looked up from germline, CDR1 is SQVTM and CDR2 is ANQGSEA. The DNA of the CDR3 is TGCAGCGTTGAGGGGGGGGCGAGAGGGAACACCGGGGAGCTGTTTTTT. This sequence encodes CSVEGGARGNTGELFF.

Only one count was recorded for this clone. V usage is TRBV21-1 and J usage is TRBJ1-6; the table's D call TRBD1 went unverified against the DNA. TRBV21-1 represents a pseudogene. CDR3 length: 15 amino acids. CDR3 loop: CASSKYPGGNSPLHF. The CDR3 DNA is TGTGCCAGCAGCAAATACCCAGGGGGCAATTCACCCCTCCACTTT.